Shown below are 29 T cell receptor beta chains from a single sample sequenced in a study of response to subunit inactivated influenza vaccine. TCRdb passed the RT-PCR reads through MiXCR, listing each CDR3 protein once. The table has roughly 520,000 distinct CDR3 sequences, less than 30% seen once. The sample was CD4+ T cells sorted from PBMCs, taken 5 days after vaccination. The receptors shown here come from a man aged 45-65 years who received an inactivated influenza vaccine.

This clonotype was seen a few times. J is TRBJ2-2 and V is TRBV11-1; 7 bases map to TRBD2. The CDR3 covers 16 residues. Germline loops: CDR1 SGHAT, CDR2 FQDESV (reference sequence). After removal of 2 bases from V and 4 bases from J, the junction contained 7 bases not matched to a gene. The CDR3 DNA sequence: TGTGCCAGCAGCTTATCCCGGACTAGACCCACCGGGGAGCTGTTTTTT. This codes for CASSLSRTRPTGELFF.

In this sample, this clonotype turned up many times. The chain is built from TRBV3-1 and TRBJ2-5, with a possible D match to TRBD1 (6 bases). Between the trimmed V and J ends, which lost 2 bases and 5 bases, there was a span of 15 bases. Germline assignment: CDR1 LGHDT and CDR2 YNNKEL (reference sequence). CDR3 size: 15 residues. CDR3 protein: CASSQRDTKRETQYF. The CDR3 DNA follows: TGTGCCAGCAGCCAACGGGACACAAAGAGGGAGACCCAGTACTTC.

The chain couples TRBV4-2 to TRBJ2-7; 9 bases are a match to TRBD2. There are 17 residues in the CDR3. Germline V CDR1 and CDR2: LGHNA, YNFKEQ. Trimming took 0 bases from V and 0 from J; bases not matched to a gene: 6. This CDR3 reads CASSQDLTSGLSYEQYF. The CDR3 DNA is TGTGCCAGCAGCCAAGACCTGACTAGCGGCCTCTCCTACGAGCAGTACTTC.

The V call is TRBV15, the J call TRBJ2-1; 10 bases are shared with TRBD2. The V gene end was trimmed by 1 base and the J gene end by 5 bases; junction bases not matched to a gene: 2. Germline CDR1 is LNHNV and CDR2 is YYDKDF (reference sequence). CDR3 length equals 15 residues. The CDR3 DNA reads as TGTGCCACCAGCAGAGGGACTAGCGGAAACAATGAGCAGTTCTTC. Translating gives CATSRGTSGNNEQFF. The full variable domain, its missing parts supplied by reference TRBV15 and TRBJ2-1, is DAMVIQNPRYQVTQFGKPVTLSCSQTLNHNVMYWYQQKSSQAPKLLFHYYDKDFNNEADTPDNFQSRRPNTSFCFLDIRSPGLGDTAMYLCATSRGTSGNNEQFFGPGTRLTVL.

The table lists this clonotype with a few counts. The CDR3 region is CSGAPGRATDTQYF. CDR3 nucleotide sequence: TGCAGTGGCGCCCCGGGACGGGCCACAGATACGCAGTATTTT. This sequence joins TRBV20-1 and TRBJ2-3; D assignment may be TRBD1 or TRBD2 (5 bases each). Trimming removed 7 bases from V and 2 bases from J, with 16 bases in between. This CDR3 comprises 14 residues. The V gene's germline CDR1 is DFQATT and CDR2 SNEGSKA (reference sequence).

The rearrangement links TRBV9 to TRBJ1-3; weak D call: TRBD1 (6 bases). Deletions cut 3 bases from V and 4 bases from J, with 17 bases between. The CDR3 is 16 residues long. Germline CDR1 is SGDLS and CDR2 is YYNGEE. CDR3 sequence: CASSARPGHAGNTIYF. CDR3 bases: TGTGCCAGCAGCGCACGGCCGGGACACGCCGGAAACACCATATATTTT.

The chain couples TRBV18 to TRBJ1-1, with D maybe TRBD1 (5 bases). The CDR3 runs 17 residues. V lost 3 bases, J lost 1 base, and 18 bases lay in between. The germline CDR1 and CDR2 sequences are KGHSH and LQKENI. The CDR3 region has the DNA TGTGCCAGCTCACCTTGGGCTACCGACAGCTCGAACACTGAAGCTTTCTTT. It yields the protein CASSPWATDSSNTEAFF.

There are a few counts of this clonotype. This chain uses TRBV5-1 with TRBJ2-1; TRBD2 aligns across 7 bases. Germline trimming cut 0 bases from V and 7 bases from J; bases unmatched to any gene: 7. Looked up from germline, CDR1 is SGHRS and CDR2 is YFSETQ. This CDR3 comprises 15 residues. The DNA for the CDR3 is TGCGCCAGCAGCTTGGCCCGAGCGGGGATGAATGAGCAGTTCTTC. This translates into CASSLARAGMNEQFF.

This clonotype was observed a few times. The chain is built from TRBV18 and TRBJ1-1; tentative D call: TRBD1 (5 bases). The CDR3 is 15 residues long. Trimming removed 2 bases at V and 10 bases at J, with 20 bases between. Germline V gives CDR1 KGHSH, CDR2 LQKENI. The CDR3 spells CASSPELGDRRGAFF. The CDR3 bases are TGTGCCAGCTCACCAGAATTGGGAGACAGAAGAGGAGCTTTCTTT.

The CDR3 sequence: CASSVGDASQTGYTF. CDR3 in DNA: TGCGCCAGCAGCGTCGGGGATGCCTCCCAAACCGGCTACACCTTC. The chain combines TRBV5-1 with TRBJ1-2; D uncertain. Trimming stripped 4 bases from V and 8 bases from J, with 21 bases between. This CDR3 spans 15 amino acids. CDR1 is SGHRS and CDR2 is YFSETQ in the germline V gene.

This clonotype was observed a handful of times. This chain connects TRBV24-1 to TRBJ2-5; D unclear. Between the trimmed V and J ends, which lost 7 bases and 5 bases, there was a span of 13 bases. The CDR3 totals 13 residues. Germline CDR1 reads KGHDR; CDR2 reads SFDVKD. CDR3 coding DNA: TGTGCCACCAGCGGGCCATTACCTGAGACCCAGTACTTC. It translates to CATSGPLPETQYF.

The chain carries TRBV27 and TRBJ2-5, with TRBD2 matching 8 bases. The germline gives CDR1 MNHEY, CDR2 SMNVEV (reference sequence). The ends lost 6 bases at V and 3 bases at J; junction bases unmatched: 12. The length of the CDR3 is 16 residues. The CDR3 loop is CASRHMRGVVEETQYF. The DNA for the CDR3 is TGTGCCAGCAGACATATGCGGGGGGTTGTTGAAGAGACCCAGTACTTC.

This clonotype showed up just a few times. The J gene is TRBJ2-5, the V gene TRBV6-1; unclear D gene. This CDR3 contains 13 residues. CDR1 and CDR2 from the germline V gene are MNHNS and SASEGT. Trimming cost V 6 bases and J 7 bases, with 15 bases left between them. The CDR3 DNA is TGTGCCAGCAGATCATCCGCATCGGGGACCCAGTACTTC. It translates to CASRSSASGTQYF.

In this sample, this clonotype turned up a few times. One end of the junction varies from germline; a read error may be responsible. The CDR3 DNA reads as TGTGCCAGCAGCCTAGGTCGGACTAGCGGGAGTCAGCGCCGGGGAGCTGTTTTT. This encodes CASSLGRTSGSQRRGAVF. V and J are TRBV11-2 and TRBJ2-2, with 13 bases aligning to TRBD2. CDR3 length equals 18 residues. CDR1 SGHAT and CDR2 FQNNGV come from the germline V gene. Based on the CDR3 plus reference TRBV11-2 and TRBJ2-2, the full variable domain is EAGVAQSPRYKIIEKRQSVAFWCNPISGHATLYWYQQILGQGPKLLIQFQNNGVVDDSQLPKDRFSAERLKGVDSTLKIQPAKLEDSAVYLCASSLGRTSGSQRRGAVFGEGSRLTVL.

This rearrangement joins TRBV29-1 to TRBJ2-5, with D possibly matching TRBD1 (5 bases). CDR3 length equals 11 residues. V was clipped by 4 bases and J by 5 bases, with 8 bases between them. The germline gives CDR1 SQVTM, CDR2 ANQGSEA. The CDR3 spells CSVVPGETQYF. The CDR3 coding sequence is TGCAGCGTTGTACCAGGGGAGACCCAGTACTTC.

The table lists this clonotype with a few counts. This chain's CDR3 is CSAKVPGQGLSPLHF. DNA of the CDR3: TGCAGTGCAAAAGTCCCGGGACAGGGTTTATCACCCCTCCACTTT. The chain couples TRBV20-1 to TRBJ1-6, with 9 bases lining up with TRBD1. The junction had 13 bases not matched to a gene; V was cut back by 6 bases and J by 10 bases. CDR3 length equals 15 residues. The germline CDR1 and CDR2 sequences are DFQATT and SNEGSKA (reference sequence).

This clonotype was seen only a few times. This rearrangement joins TRBV12-3 or TRBV12-4 to TRBJ2-5, with D possibly TRBD2 on 7 matching bases. Trimming took off 2 bases at V and 2 bases at J, with 12 bases between the two ends. This CDR3 has 15 residues. As DNA, the CDR3 is TGTGCCAGCAGTTTAAGGGGGGGACGACAAGAGACCCAGTACTTC. It encodes CASSLRGGRQETQYF.

This clonotype has only a few counts. This chain links TRBV7-9 with TRBJ2-1; D gene unclear. This CDR3 contains 16 residues. V lost 2 bases, J lost 4 bases, and 15 bases lay in between. Germline CDR1 is SEHNR and CDR2 is FQNEAQ (reference sequence). The CDR3, as DNA: TGTGCCAGCAGCTTATTTGGCGGCGGTGGTTACAATGAGCAGTTCTTC. Residues: CASSLFGGGGYNEQFF.

This clonotype has at least ten counts. The genes are TRBV18 and TRBJ2-1, with 7 bases fitting TRBD1. The CDR3 runs 13 residues. CDR1 and CDR2 (germline): KGHSH, LQKENI. The ends lost 5 bases at V and 8 bases at J; junction bases unmatched: 6. This CDR3 is CASSTRQGDEQFF. In nucleotides, the CDR3 is TGTGCCAGCTCAACTCGACAGGGCGATGAGCAGTTCTTC.

This clonotype was recorded a few times. The V call is TRBV20-1, the J call TRBJ2-1; D gene ambiguous. In germline, CDR1 is DFQATT, CDR2 SNEGSKA (reference sequence). V gave up 0 bases and J gave up 8 bases, with 11 bases separating them. The CDR3 sequence is 13 residues long. CDR3 sequence (DNA): TGCAGTGCTAGAGATGCCCTCCCAGATGAGCAGTTCTTC. Protein: CSARDALPDEQFF.

This clonotype was counted between two and nine times. The chain recombines TRBV11-2 with TRBJ1-1, with D possibly matching TRBD1 (6 bases). This CDR3 comprises 14 residues. Trimming stripped 1 base from V and 5 bases from J, with 11 bases between. The V gene's germline CDR1 is SGHAT and CDR2 FQNNGV. CDR3 residues: CASSLVQGGTEAFF. The CDR3 DNA reads TGTGCCAGCAGCTTAGTACAGGGCGGGACTGAAGCTTTCTTT.

This chain uses TRBV15 with TRBJ2-5; D call uncertain. This CDR3 comprises 12 residues. Trimming took 5 bases from V and 4 from J, leaving 8 bases between them. Germline values: CDR1 LNHNV, CDR2 YYDKDF (reference sequence). DNA for the CDR3: TGTGCCACCAGCCCGAATGGAGAGACCCAGTACTTC. Its protein is CATSPNGETQYF.

The rearrangement links TRBV29-1 to TRBJ2-7, with 8 bases matching TRBD2. The CDR3 loop spans 13 amino acids. V shed 3 bases, J shed 7 bases, and the junction held 8 bases outside the gene matches. Per germline, CDR1 SQVTM and CDR2 ANQGSEA. CDR3 sequence: CSVEGLGGREQYF. The CDR3 region has the DNA TGCAGCGTTGAGGGACTAGGGGGGAGGGAGCAGTACTTC.

The chain combines TRBV5-1 with TRBJ1-1; 12 positions match TRBD1. The CDR3 runs to 17 residues. Unmatched junction bases numbered 11, after V lost 1 base and J lost 7 bases. From germline, CDR1 is SGHRS and CDR2 YFSETQ. The CDR3 spells CASSLYGTGGDEGEAFF. CDR3 DNA sequence: TGCGCCAGCAGCTTGTACGGGACAGGGGGCGACGAAGGTGAAGCTTTCTTT.

This clonotype was detected a few times. The CDR3 sequence: CASSPSGANTEAFF. In nucleotides, the CDR3 is TGTGCCAGCTCACCTTCCGGGGCGAACACTGAAGCTTTCTTT. The V gene is TRBV18, the J gene TRBJ1-1; possibly TRBD1 for D (5 bases). This CDR3 has 14 residues. The V gene's germline CDR1 is KGHSH and CDR2 LQKENI. The ends were cut back, 3 bases at V and 1 base at J, with 9 bases in the middle.

In this sample, this clonotype turned up many times. The V and J genes are TRBV7-9 and TRBJ2-1, with TRBD2 matching over 12 bases. The V segment lost 3 bases and the J segment 4 bases; nucleotides outside the gene matches: 1. This CDR3 spans 15 amino acids. CDR1 and CDR2 from the germline V gene are SEHNR and FQNEAQ (reference sequence). CDR3 in DNA: TGTGCCAGCAGCTTTACTAGCGGGGGGTACAATGAGCAGTTCTTC. Translated, it gives CASSFTSGGYNEQFF.

This clonotype was seen only a few times. V gene TRBV5-4 combines with J gene TRBJ2-3, with D possibly being TRBD1 or TRBD2 (5 bases each). Germline V gives CDR1 SGHNT, CDR2 YYREEE (reference sequence). Trimming took off 2 bases at V and 1 base at J, with 11 bases between the two ends. CDR3 length: 15 residues. CDR3 sequence (DNA): TGTGCCAGCAGCTTAGGGGTGGGGGGCACAGATACGCAGTATTTT. It encodes CASSLGVGGTDTQYF.

This clonotype was observed a few times. This chain links TRBV9 with TRBJ2-5; tentatively, D is TRBD2 (6 bases). The CDR3 length is 13 residues. Germline loops: CDR1 SGDLS, CDR2 YYNGEE. The germline V and J ends were trimmed by 4 bases and 5 bases, with 12 bases remaining between them. The CDR3 bases are TGTGCCAGCAGCCAACTAGGAGGGGAGACCCAGTACTTC. Encoded protein: CASSQLGGETQYF. Full variable domain (missing parts from reference TRBV9 and TRBJ2-5): DSGVTQTPKHLITATGQRVTLRCSPRSGDLSVYWYQQSLDQGLQFLIQYYNGEERAKGNILERFSAQQFPDLHSELNLSSLELGDSALYFCASSQLGGETQYFGPGTRLLVL.

This clonotype has more than one count but fewer than ten. The rearrangement uses TRBV12-3 or TRBV12-4 and TRBJ1-2, with 9 bases that match TRBD1. This CDR3 has 15 residues. V lost 6 bases to trimming and J lost 1 base; unmatched junction nucleotides: 6. The CDR3 DNA reads TGTGCCAGCAGGGACAGGGGTTGGATTAACTATGGCTACACCTTC. Amino acids: CASRDRGWINYGYTF.